Below, 24 T cell receptor beta chains from the same sample are listed, as sequenced in a study of identical twins. TCRdb re-called the 5' RACE reads with MiXCR, one entry per CDR3 protein. This sample has a few hundred thousand distinct CDR3 sequences, with roughly 15% found just once. The same data also contributed to another study, on yellow fever vaccine responses in identical twins.

Sequenced material: CD4+ T cells sorted from blood. Source of these receptors: a woman aged 18-35 years in good health.

This clonotype occurred a few times. The rearrangement joins TRBV11-2 to TRBJ2-1, with 13 nucleotides matching TRBD2. Germline V gene lookup returns CDR1 SGHAT and CDR2 FQNNGV. This CDR3 has 14 residues. The trim removed 1 base at V and 9 bases at J, leaving 0 bases unmatched. The CDR3 coding sequence is TGTGCCAGCAGCTTAGGGACTAGCGGGAGTGAGCAGTTCTTC. This encodes CASSLGTSGSEQFF.

This clonotype was seen only a few times. The rearrangement joins TRBV6-1 to TRBJ2-5; 9 bases are a match to TRBD2. In germline, CDR1 is MNHNS, CDR2 SASEGT. This CDR3 is built from 15 residues. V shed 2 bases and J 2 bases; nucleotides not matched to a gene: 3. Here the CDR3 DNA reads TGTGCCAGCAGTGAATTAGCGGGGGTTCAAGAGACCCAGTACTTC. Translating gives CASSELAGVQETQYF.

This chain links TRBV5-1 with TRBJ2-1; D may be TRBD2 (6 bases). The length of the CDR3 is 16 residues. V lost 1 base, J lost 2 bases, and 13 bases lay in between. Germline V lookup: CDR1 SGHRS, CDR2 YFSETQ. The DNA for the CDR3 is TGCGCCAGCAGCTTGCGAACCGGGACTGCCTACAATGAGCAGTTCTTC. This encodes CASSLRTGTAYNEQFF. The full variable domain, its missing parts supplied by reference TRBV5-1 and TRBJ2-1, is KAGVTQTPRYLIKTRGQQVTLSCSPISGHRSVSWYQQTPGQGLQFLFEYFSETQRNKGNFPGRFSGRQFSNSRSEMNVSTLELGDSALYLCASSLRTGTAYNEQFFGPGTRLTVL.

This clonotype has a count of ten or more. This chain connects TRBV29-1 to TRBJ2-1; 10 nucleotides line up with TRBD1. Germline CDR1 and CDR2: SQVTM and ANQGSEA. Trimming removed 7 bases from V and 6 bases from J; junction bases left unmatched: 9. The CDR3 sequence is 14 residues long. Here the CDR3 DNA reads TGCAGCGGGATCCGGGACAGGGGTGTCAATGAGCAGTTCTTC. Its translation: CSGIRDRGVNEQFF.

This chain joins TRBV19 and TRBJ2-4; TRBD2 agrees at 10 bases. Looked up from germline, CDR1 is LNHDA and CDR2 is SQIVND (reference sequence). The CDR3 is 16 amino acids. Trimming took 6 bases from V and 0 from J; bases not matched to a gene: 5. DNA for the CDR3: TGTGCCAGTAGCGCAGCGGGGGGGGTAGCCAAAAACATTCAGTACTTC. It codes for CASSAAGGVAKNIQYF.

The V call is TRBV20-1, the J call TRBJ2-1, with 7 nucleotides matching TRBD2. Germline trimming cut 6 bases from V and 0 bases from J; bases unmatched to any gene: 17. This CDR3 has 18 amino acids. Germline CDR1 DFQATT, CDR2 SNEGSKA (reference sequence). The CDR3 loop reads CSATERGRVDSSYNEQFF. The CDR3 bases are TGCAGTGCCACCGAACGGGGGAGGGTGGATAGCTCCTACAATGAGCAGTTCTTC.

This clonotype came up a few times. The chain carries TRBV5-1 and TRBJ2-7, with 7 bases fitting TRBD2. Germline CDR1 reads SGHRS; CDR2 reads YFSETQ. V lost 5 bases to trimming and J lost 7 bases; unmatched junction nucleotides: 15. There are 15 residues in the CDR3. As DNA, the CDR3 is TGCGCCAGCAGACCACCGGGACTACCATCGGGGGAGCAGTACTTC. Its translation: CASRPPGLPSGEQYF.

The J gene is TRBJ2-1, the V gene TRBV12-3 or TRBV12-4; D uncertain. V dropped 5 bases and J dropped 0 bases, with 11 bases sitting between them. This CDR3 contains 15 residues. CDR3 nucleotide sequence: TGTGCCAGCAGTCCCCGAGCAAGCTCCTACAATGAGCAGTTCTTC. This encodes CASSPRASSYNEQFF.

The chain is built from TRBV6-2 or TRBV6-3 and TRBJ2-5; 12 bases fit TRBD2. The germline CDR1 and CDR2 sequences are MNHEY and SVGEGT. The ends lost 7 bases at V and 2 bases at J; junction bases unmatched: 8. The CDR3 contains 16 residues. The CDR3 spells CASTQGLAGRQETQYF. Written as DNA, the CDR3 is TGTGCCAGCACCCAGGGACTAGCGGGCCGACAAGAGACCCAGTACTTC.

The rearrangement uses TRBV3-1 and TRBJ2-5; 7 bases map to TRBD2. CDR1 is LGHDT, CDR2 YNNKEL, per germline (reference sequence). The CDR3 covers 14 residues. J was trimmed by 3 bases and V by 5 bases; bases with no gene match: 6. CDR3: CASSASGGKETQYF. CDR3 bases: TGTGCCAGCAGCGCATCGGGGGGTAAAGAGACCCAGTACTTC.

This rearrangement joins TRBV9 to TRBJ2-1, with D perhaps matching TRBD2 (6 bases). Per germline, CDR1 SGDLS and CDR2 YYNGEE. V dropped 0 bases and J dropped 4 bases, with 14 bases sitting between them. This CDR3 comprises 16 residues. The CDR3 DNA sequence: TGTGCCAGCAGCGTAGGGATGGGACTGAAATACAATGAGCAGTTCTTC. Its protein product is CASSVGMGLKYNEQFF.

This clonotype was counted only a few times. V and J are TRBV20-1 and TRBJ2-7, with 13 positions matching TRBD2. The germline gives CDR1 DFQATT, CDR2 SNEGSKA (reference sequence). V lost 4 bases, J lost 2 bases, and 5 bases stayed unmatched. CDR3 length equals 15 residues. This chain's CDR3 is CSANPGLAGPYEQYF. The DNA of the CDR3 is TGCAGTGCTAACCCGGGACTAGCGGGGCCCTACGAGCAGTACTTC.

This clonotype turned up a few times. V gene TRBV20-1 combines with J gene TRBJ2-1; 9 positions match TRBD1. Germline-derived CDR1 and CDR2 are DFQATT and SNEGSKA (reference sequence). J lost 0 bases, V lost 5 bases, and 8 bases had no gene match. The CDR3 sequence is 16 residues long. The CDR3 is CSAPLGQGSSYNEQFF. CDR3 DNA sequence: TGCAGTGCTCCGCTGGGACAGGGAAGCTCCTACAATGAGCAGTTCTTC.

The rearrangement uses TRBV10-3 and TRBJ1-2; D remains ambiguous. Trimming removed 11 bases from V and 8 bases from J, with 15 bases in between. The CDR3 is 11 amino acids. Germline V CDR1 and CDR2: ENHRY, SYGVKD. The CDR3 sequence is CAASAGAGYTF. In DNA form, the CDR3 reads TGTGCCGCCTCGGCAGGTGCGGGCTACACCTTC.

The chain links TRBV7-9 to TRBJ2-1; 12 positions match TRBD2. V shed 6 bases, J shed 10 bases, and the junction held 10 bases outside the gene matches. Germline loops: CDR1 SEHNR, CDR2 FQNEAQ (reference sequence). The CDR3 totals 15 residues. CDR3 in DNA: TGTGCCAGCAGTATCAGTCCCGGGACTAGCGGGGAGCAGTTCTTC. Translating it yields CASSISPGTSGEQFF.

This clonotype was counted only a few times. The V and J genes are TRBV6-5 and TRBJ1-1; weak D call: TRBD1 (5 bases). CDR3 length: 18 residues. The germline gives CDR1 MNHEY, CDR2 SVGAGI. V lost 4 bases to trimming and J lost 0 bases, with 21 bases between them. The CDR3 DNA reads TGTGCCAGCAGTTCCTACGGACCGTCAGGGCCGATGAACACTGAAGCTTTCTTT. Translating it yields CASSSYGPSGPMNTEAFF.

Remarks on this clonotype: A much more abundant neighbour one base away suggests this may be a read error. This chain links TRBV3-1 with TRBJ2-3; no reliable D call. The CDR3 totals 12 residues. Trimming left V 0 bases short and J 5 bases short, with 3 bases between. The germline gives CDR1 LGHDT, CDR2 YNNKEL (reference sequence). CDR3 amino acids: CASSQDKDTQYF. As DNA, the CDR3 is TGTGCCAGCAGCCAAGATAAAGATACGCAGTATTTT.

V gene TRBV3-1 combines with J gene TRBJ1-1; a possible D gene is TRBD1 (6 bases). The CDR3 is 14 amino acids. V lost 4 bases, J lost 3 bases, and 12 bases lay in between. Looked up from germline, CDR1 is LGHDT and CDR2 is YNNKEL (reference sequence). The CDR3 spells CASSLTGWDTEAFF. Written as DNA, the CDR3 is TGTGCCAGCAGCCTCACAGGGTGGGACACTGAAGCTTTCTTT.

In its sample, this clonotype was seen many times. V usage is TRBV24-1 and J usage is TRBJ2-1; D may be TRBD1 (5 bases). This CDR3 has 11 amino acids. Germline loops: CDR1 KGHDR, CDR2 SFDVKD. Trimming took 5 bases from V and 7 from J, leaving 5 bases between them. Here the CDR3 DNA reads TGTGCCACCAGTGGACAGAATGAGCAGTTCTTC. Residues: CATSGQNEQFF.

This chain links TRBV3-1 with TRBJ2-3; 14 bases align to TRBD2. The CDR3 contains 17 residues. J was trimmed by 0 bases and V by 10 bases; bases with no gene match: 9. CDR1 and CDR2 from the germline V gene are LGHDT and YNNKEL (reference sequence). CDR3 bases: TGTGCCACCACCCAGACTAGCGGGGGGGGGAGCACAGATACGCAGTATTTT. Amino acids: CATTQTSGGGSTDTQYF.

This clonotype was detected ten times or more. The chain links TRBV12-3 or TRBV12-4 to TRBJ2-3; D gene unclear. The CDR3 runs to 13 residues. Trimming shortened V by 3 bases and J by 6 bases, and 10 bases separated the two germline ends. The CDR3 DNA reads as TGTGCCAGCAGTTTCCCCCCAGCGGATACGCAGTATTTT. This gives the protein CASSFPPADTQYF.

The chain is built from TRBV7-3 and TRBJ2-1; 7 positions match TRBD2. This CDR3 is built from 15 residues. Trimming at V came to 1 base and at J to 2 bases, leaving 2 bases not matched to a gene. Germline loops: CDR1 SGHTA, CDR2 FQGTGA. The chain's CDR3 is CASSLSGSAYNEQFF. CDR3 DNA: TGTGCCAGCAGCTTAAGCGGGAGCGCCTACAATGAGCAGTTCTTC.

This clonotype was seen many times. The rearrangement joins TRBV12-3 or TRBV12-4 to TRBJ2-2; D is unclear. Trimming took off 6 bases at V and 0 bases at J, with 8 bases between the two ends. The CDR3 sequence is 14 residues long. The CDR3 bases are TGTGCCAGCAGCCCGAACTCGAACACCGGGGAGCTGTTTTTT. Translation gives CASSPNSNTGELFF.

This clonotype was picked up a small number of times. This chain uses TRBV5-1 with TRBJ2-3; D not resolved. The germline V gene has CDR1 SGHRS and CDR2 YFSETQ. The V end lost 1 base, the J end lost 0 bases, and 6 bases lay between the germline ends. The CDR3 has 14 amino acids. The CDR3 DNA reads as TGCGCCAGCAGCTTGTCGGAGAGCACAGATACGCAGTATTTT. Amino acid sequence: CASSLSESTDTQYF.